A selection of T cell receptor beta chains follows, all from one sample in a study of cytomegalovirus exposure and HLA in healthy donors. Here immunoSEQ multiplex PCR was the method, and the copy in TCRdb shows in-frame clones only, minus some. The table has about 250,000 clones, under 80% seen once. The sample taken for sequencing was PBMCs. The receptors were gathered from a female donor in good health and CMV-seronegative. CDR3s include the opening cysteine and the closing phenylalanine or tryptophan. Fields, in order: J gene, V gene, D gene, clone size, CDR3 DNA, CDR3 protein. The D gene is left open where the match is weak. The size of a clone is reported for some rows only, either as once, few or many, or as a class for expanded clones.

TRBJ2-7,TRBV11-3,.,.,TGTGCCAGCAGCTTGGCCCTCTGGTCTCTTTCCTACGAGCAGTACTTC,CASSLALWSLSYEQYF
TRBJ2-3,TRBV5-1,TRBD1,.,TGCGCCAGCAGCTTGGAAGGACAGGGGGCAGATACGCAGTATTTT,CASSLEGQGADTQYF
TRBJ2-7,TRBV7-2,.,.,TGTGCCAGCAGCTTATCCGGACAGCTTACCTACGAGCAGTACTTC,CASSLSGQLTYEQYF
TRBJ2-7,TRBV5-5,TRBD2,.,TGTGCCAGCAGAGTTTCGGCTAGCGGGAGGAACTACGAGCAGTACTTC,CASRVSASGRNYEQYF
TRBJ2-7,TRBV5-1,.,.,TGCGCCAGCAGCTTGGGATCGGGAGTGGTCGAGCAGTACTTC,CASSLGSGVVEQYF
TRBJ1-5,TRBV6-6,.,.,TGTGCCAGCAGCACTGGGAGGGCTCAGCCCCAGCATTTT,CASSTGRAQPQHF
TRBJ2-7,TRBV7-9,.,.,TGTTCCAGCAGCCCAGGAGGCTACGAGCAGTACTTC,CSSSPGGYEQYF
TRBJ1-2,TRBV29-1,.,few,TGCAGCGCGACAGCCCAGGGTGACTATGGCTACACCTTC,CSATAQGDYGYTF
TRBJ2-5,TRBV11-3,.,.,TGTGCCAGCAGCCTAAAAGAGGAGACCCAGTACTTC,CASSLKEETQYF
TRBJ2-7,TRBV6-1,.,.,TGTGCCAGCAGCGATGTGGGACTGCATGGGTACTTC,CASSDVGLHGYF
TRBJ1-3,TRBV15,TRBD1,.,TGTGCCACCAGTATAGACAGGGACCCTGGAAACACCATATATTTT,CATSIDRDPGNTIYF
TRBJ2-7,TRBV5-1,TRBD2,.,TGCGCCAGCAGCTTGGGACAGGGACTAGCGAGAGTCAACGAGCAGTACTTC,CASSLGQGLARVNEQYF
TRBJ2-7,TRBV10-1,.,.,TGCGCCAGCAGTGAGACGACTAGTTCGGTCTACGAGCAGTACTTC,CASSETTSSVYEQYF
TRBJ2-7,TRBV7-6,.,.,TGTGCCAGCAGCCCTGGGGCTTCAACCTACGAGCAGTACTTC,CASSPGASTYEQYF
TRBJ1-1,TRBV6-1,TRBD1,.,TGTGCCAGCAGTGGACAGGGGGCCGCTGAAGCTTTCTTT,CASSGQGAAEAFF
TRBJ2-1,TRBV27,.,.,TGTGCCAGCAGCCGCACGACTAGAGACCCCTACAATGAGCAGTTCTTC,CASSRTTRDPYNEQFF
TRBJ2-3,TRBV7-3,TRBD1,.,TGTGCCAGCAGCCCCACAGGGGGCAGTGCAGATACGCAGTATTTT,CASSPTGGSADTQYF
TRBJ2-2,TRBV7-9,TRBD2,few,TGTGCCAGCAGCCTCCTAGCGGGAGATGACACCGGGGAGCTGTTTTTT,CASSLLAGDDTGELFF
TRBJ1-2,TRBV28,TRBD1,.,TGTGCCAGCAGCTTAGGACCGGGACAGGATTACTATGGCTACACCTTC,CASSLGPGQDYYGYTF
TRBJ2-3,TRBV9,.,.,TGTGCCAGCAACGTAGCCCTCGGGGATACGCAGTATTTT,CASNVALGDTQYF
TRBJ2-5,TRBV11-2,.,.,TGTGCCAGCAGCCCCACCCTAGGAGTGGGGGGCCAAGAGACCCAGTACTTC,CASSPTLGVGGQETQYF
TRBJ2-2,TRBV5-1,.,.,TGCGCCAGCAGCTTGGCCAGGGGCCCGAACACCGGGGAGCTGTTTTTT,CASSLARGPNTGELFF
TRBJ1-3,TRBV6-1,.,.,TGTGCCAGCAGTGAGGGGGTGGACAGCCGAAACACCATATATTTT,CASSEGVDSRNTIYF
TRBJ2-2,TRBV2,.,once,TGTGCCAGTCGCCTTGGAGAAAACACCGGGGAGCTGTTTTTT,CASRLGENTGELFF
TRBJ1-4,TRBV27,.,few,TGTGCCAGCACTCACACAGGGATAGGCCGTGAAAAACTGTTTTTT,CASTHTGIGREKLFF
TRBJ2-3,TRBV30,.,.,TGTGCCTGGCGACTGTCTAGCACAGATACGCAGTATTTT,CAWRLSSTDTQYF
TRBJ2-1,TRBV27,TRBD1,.,TGTGCCAGCAGTCCTCGACAGGGTGGGACCTACAATGAGCAGTTCTTC,CASSPRQGGTYNEQFF
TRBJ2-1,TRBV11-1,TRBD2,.,TGTGCCAGCAGATCACCAGCGGGAGGACGGTTCAATGAGCAGTTCTTC,CASRSPAGGRFNEQFF
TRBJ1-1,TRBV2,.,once,TGTGCCAGCAAGGGTCAGGGGACTATGAACACTGAAGCTTTCTTT,CASKGQGTMNTEAFF
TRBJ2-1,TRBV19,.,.,TGTGCCAGTACCCAGGACAGCCAACTATACAATGAGCAGTTCTTC,CASTQDSQLYNEQFF
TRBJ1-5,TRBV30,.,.,TGTGCCTGGAGTGTAAGCAGGAATCAGCCCCAGCATTTT,CAWSVSRNQPQHF
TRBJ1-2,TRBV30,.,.,TGTGCCTGGAGCATCCGGGGGAACTATGGCTACACCTTC,CAWSIRGNYGYTF
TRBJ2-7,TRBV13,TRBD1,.,TGTGCCAGCAGCACCTGGACAGGGGGTGAGGGTAGAATCTACGAGCAGTACTTC,CASSTWTGGEGRIYEQYF
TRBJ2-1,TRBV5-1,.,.,TGCGCCAGCAGCTTGGCGGGTCTAGTTAATGAGCAGTTCTTC,CASSLAGLVNEQFF
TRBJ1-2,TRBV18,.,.,TGTGCCAGCTCACCACTTGGATGGAGGAACTATGGCTACACCTTC,CASSPLGWRNYGYTF
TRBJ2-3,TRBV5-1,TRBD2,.,TGCGCCAGCAGCACAACTAGCGGCACAGATACGCAGTATTTT,CASSTTSGTDTQYF
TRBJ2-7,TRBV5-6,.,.,TGTGCCAGCAGCTTGGACGGAGGTAGCTCCGAGCAGTACTTC,CASSLDGGSSEQYF
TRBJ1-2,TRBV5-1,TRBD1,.,TGCGCCAGCAGCTCCCTCCCGGGACAGGGAGGCTATGGCTACACCTTC,CASSSLPGQGGYGYTF
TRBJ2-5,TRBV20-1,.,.,TGCAGTGCTACGTTTATGGAGACCCAGTACTTC,CSATFMETQYF
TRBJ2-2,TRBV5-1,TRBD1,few,TGCGCCAGCAGGGACAGGTGGAACACCGGGGAGCTGTTTTTT,CASRDRWNTGELFF
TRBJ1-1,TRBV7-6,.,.,TGTGCCAGCAGCGTAGTTGAACAGAACACTGAAGCTTTCTTT,CASSVVEQNTEAFF
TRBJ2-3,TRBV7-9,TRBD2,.,TGTTCCAGCAGCCTACCCCGTTTAACTAGCGGGGGCACAGATACGCAGTATTTT,CSSSLPRLTSGGTDTQYF
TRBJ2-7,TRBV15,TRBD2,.,TGTGCCACCAGCAGAGTGGAACTAGCGGGAGTCTACGAGCAGTACTTC,CATSRVELAGVYEQYF
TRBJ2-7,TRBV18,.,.,TGTGCCAGCTCACCTACGACAGGAGCCTACGAGCAGTACTTC,CASSPTTGAYEQYF
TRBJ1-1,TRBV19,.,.,TGTGCCAGTAACCCCTCGGGGGAGGGGAGGGGCACTGAAGCTTTCTTT,CASNPSGEGRGTEAFF
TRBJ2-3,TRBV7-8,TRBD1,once,TGTGCCAGCAGCTTAAAAGGACAGGGTCAGGTAGATACGCAGTATTTT,CASSLKGQGQVDTQYF
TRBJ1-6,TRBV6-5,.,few,TGTGCCAGCGGGGGAGGGAATAATTCACCCCTCCACTTT,CASGGGNNSPLHF
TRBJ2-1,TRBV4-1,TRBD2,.,TGCGCCAGCAGCCAAGAAGGACTAGCGGCCTACAATGAGCAGTTCTTC,CASSQEGLAAYNEQFF
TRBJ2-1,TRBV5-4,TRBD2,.,TGTGCCAGCAGCTTGGAACTAGCGGGAGGAGGGAAGCAGTTCTTC,CASSLELAGGGKQFF
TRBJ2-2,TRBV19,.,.,TGTGCCTTAAGGGGGGGGTTCACCGGGGAGCTGTTTTTT,CALRGGFTGELFF
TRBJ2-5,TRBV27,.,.,TGTGCCAGCAGTTTTGGGGGCAGGCAAGAGACCCAGTACTTC,CASSFGGRQETQYF
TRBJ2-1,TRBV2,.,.,TGTGCCAGCAGGGACAGTACCTACAATGAGCAGTTCTTC,CASRDSTYNEQFF
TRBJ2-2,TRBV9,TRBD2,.,TGTGCCAGCAGCCCGCTAGCGGAGTGGATCACCGGGGAGCTGTTTTTT,CASSPLAEWITGELFF
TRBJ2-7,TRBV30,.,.,TGTGCCTGGAGTGTAGAGGGAATCTCTTGGAACGAGCAGTACTTC,CAWSVEGISWNEQYF
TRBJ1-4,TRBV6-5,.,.,TGTGCCAGCCTAGGGAGCGGCGGAAAACTGTTTTTT,CASLGSGGKLFF